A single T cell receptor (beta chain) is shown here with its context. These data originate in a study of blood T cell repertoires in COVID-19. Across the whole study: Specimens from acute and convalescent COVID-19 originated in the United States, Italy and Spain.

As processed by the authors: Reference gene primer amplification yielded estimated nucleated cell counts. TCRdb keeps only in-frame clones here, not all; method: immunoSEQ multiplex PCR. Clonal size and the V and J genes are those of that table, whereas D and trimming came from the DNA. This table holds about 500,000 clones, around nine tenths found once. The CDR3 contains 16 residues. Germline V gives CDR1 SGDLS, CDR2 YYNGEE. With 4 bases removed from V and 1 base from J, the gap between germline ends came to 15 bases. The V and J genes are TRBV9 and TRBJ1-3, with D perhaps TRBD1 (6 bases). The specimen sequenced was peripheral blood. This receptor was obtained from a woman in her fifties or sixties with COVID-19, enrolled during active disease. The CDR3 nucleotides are TGTGCCAGCAGCCCCCGGACAGTCTTATCTGGAAACACCATATATTTT. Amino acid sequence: CASSPRTVLSGNTIYF. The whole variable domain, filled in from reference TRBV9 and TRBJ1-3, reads DSGVTQTPKHLITATGQRVTLRCSPRSGDLSVYWYQQSLDQGLQFLIQYYNGEERAKGNILERFSAQQFPDLHSELNLSSLELGDSALYFCASSPRTVLSGNTIYFGEGSWLTVV.